There are a few counts of the clone carrying this T cell receptor beta chain. The antigen is undetermined. The data are from a study of radiotherapy plus CTLA-4 blockade in lung cancer. Study information: The study recorded objective responses in less than 20% of patients and disease control in 31%. Study-level points and caveats: Increased serum interferon-beta after radiation also reportedly predicted response strongly. In blood, after radiotherapy plus ipilimumab, tumor-derived TCR clones expanded.

Assay used: immunoSEQ multiplex PCR; TCRdb lists only in-frame clones, some missing. The table includes some 51,000 clones, about 76% detected once. Focal radiation with ipilimumab CTLA-4 blockade was given to patients with chemo-refractory metastatic non-small-cell lung cancer. CDR1 and CDR2 from the germline V gene are MNHNS and SASEGT. Trimming pared 6 bases from V and 3 bases from J, leaving 11 bases between. The CDR3 totals 14 residues. The input for sequencing was peripheral blood, taken from a patient treated with radiotherapy plus ipilimumab. This receptor was obtained from a human donor with non-small cell lung cancer who had a complete response to radiotherapy plus ipilimumab. V is TRBV6-1 and J is TRBJ1-4; D unresolved. CDR3: CASSDAGANEKLFF. As DNA, the CDR3 is TGTGCCAGCAGCGACGCAGGCGCTAATGAAAAACTGTTTTTT.